The 24 T cell receptor beta chains presented below share a single source sample, sequenced in a study of PD-1 blockade in mismatch repair-deficient tumors. Clones were sequenced by immunoSEQ multiplex PCR, and TCRdb holds only the in-frame ones, with some missing. The table lists tens of thousands of clones, more than 70% of them singletons. Material: peripheral blood, obtained 52 weeks after starting pembrolizumab. Every receptor here comes from an adult with mismatch repair-deficient cancer.

This chain uses TRBV27 with TRBJ2-6; 12 nucleotides agree with TRBD2. With 2 bases clipped from V and 0 bases from J, the junction kept 11 bases outside the gene matches. The V gene's germline CDR1 is MNHEY and CDR2 SMNVEV (reference sequence). The CDR3 consists of 21 residues. CDR3 nucleotides: TGTGCCAGCAGTTTACGGCTAGCGGGAGGGACGGGTGGCTCTGGGGCCAACGTCCTGACTTTC. This gives the protein CASSLRLAGGTGGSGANVLTF.

The chain uses TRBV7-8 and TRBJ2-7, with a weak D call TRBD1 (6 bases). The V gene's germline CDR1 is SGHVS and CDR2 FQNEAQ. The ends were cut back, 1 base at V and 2 bases at J, with 15 bases in the middle. The length of the CDR3 is 16 residues. CDR3 coding DNA: TGTGCCAGCAGCTTAGGGCGCGCGACAGGCCCCTACGAGCAGTACTTC. This encodes CASSLGRATGPYEQYF.

The V call is TRBV6-1, the J call TRBJ2-7, with 8 bases aligning to TRBD2. Trimming took 6 bases from V and 3 from J; bases not matched to a gene: 4. The CDR3 sequence is 13 residues long. Germline loops: CDR1 MNHNS, CDR2 SASEGT. This CDR3 is CASRPGGIYEQYF. DNA for the CDR3: TGTGCCAGCAGGCCGGGAGGGATCTACGAGCAGTACTTC.

The V call is TRBV5-4, the J call TRBJ1-1; 7 bases are a match to TRBD1. J was trimmed by 1 base and V by 2 bases; bases with no gene match: 2. From germline, CDR1 is SGHNT and CDR2 YYREEE (reference sequence). The CDR3 sequence is 14 residues long. For the CDR3, the DNA is TGTGCCAGCAGCTTAGACAGGGCGAACACTGAAGCTTTCTTT. Translated: CASSLDRANTEAFF.

The V call is TRBV10-2, the J call TRBJ2-2; D is ambiguous. Trimming removed 3 bases at V and 3 bases at J, with 23 bases between. Germline values: CDR1 WSHSY, CDR2 SAAADI. There are 19 residues in the CDR3. The DNA of the CDR3 is TGCGCCAGCAGTGAAGCATTGTTAGAACTCGTACCTTACACCGGGGAGCTGTTTTTT. Its protein product is CASSEALLELVPYTGELFF.

This clone was seen only a few times. V gene TRBV5-6 combines with J gene TRBJ2-7; a possible D gene is TRBD1 (6 bases). Germline CDR1 is SGHDT and CDR2 is YYEEEE. Trimming took off 9 bases at V and 5 bases at J, with 18 bases between the two ends. This CDR3 spans 13 amino acids. This chain's CDR3 is CATSQGFGDEQYF. Here the CDR3 DNA reads TGTGCCACCTCTCAGGGGTTTGGGGACGAGCAGTACTTC.

CDR3 loop: CASSFDARADLGGTGELFF. Here the CDR3 DNA reads TGTGCCAGCAGTTTTGACGCCAGGGCCGATCTCGGGGGCACCGGGGAGCTGTTTTTT. The chain links TRBV13 to TRBJ2-2; D perhaps matches TRBD2 (6 bases). From germline, CDR1 is PRHDT and CDR2 FYEKMQ (reference sequence). The CDR3 runs to 19 residues. Trimming took 6 bases from V and 4 from J, leaving 27 bases between them.

V and J are TRBV6-5 and TRBJ2-3; 11 bases match TRBD2. Germline V gene lookup returns CDR1 MNHEY and CDR2 SVGAGI. The CDR3 is 16 residues long. Trimming cost V 4 bases and J 0 bases; bases outside gene matches: 3. The CDR3 loop reads CASSSGLAASTDTQYF. The DNA for the CDR3 is TGTGCCAGCAGTTCGGGACTAGCGGCGAGCACAGATACGCAGTATTTT.

The chain has TRBV21-1 and TRBJ1-1; the DNA was not used to check the table's D call, TRBD1. TRBV21-1 is assigned pseudogene status. The CDR3 is made up of 15 amino acids. For the CDR3, the DNA is TGTGCCAGCAGCAACCAGGGACACCTGAACACTGAAGCTTTCTTT. Its protein product is CASSNQGHLNTEAFF.

The rearrangement uses TRBV12-5 and TRBJ2-1; TRBD2 matches at 7 bases. Per germline, CDR1 LGHNT and CDR2 FRNRAP. Trimming removed 1 base from V and 4 bases from J; junction bases left unmatched: 16. The CDR3 has 19 amino acids. DNA of the CDR3: TGTGCTAGTGGTTTGGCGCCCCTATTGACTAGCCCTAAATACAATGAGCAGTTCTTC. Translating it yields CASGLAPLLTSPKYNEQFF.

The rearrangement joins TRBV6-1 to TRBJ1-2; 7 nucleotides align to TRBD1. The germline gives CDR1 MNHNS, CDR2 SASEGT. The CDR3 totals 13 residues. V gave up 6 bases and J gave up 4 bases; unmatched junction bases: 5. The CDR3 nucleotides are TGTGCCAGCAGGGGACAGTCGTTCTATGGCTACACCTTC. This sequence encodes CASRGQSFYGYTF.

J is TRBJ2-1 and V is TRBV29-1; TRBD1 agrees at 9 bases. The J segment lost 4 bases and the V segment lost 6 bases, leaving 7 bases of the junction unmatched. The CDR3 spans 14 residues. From germline, CDR1 is SQVTM and CDR2 ANQGSEA. Written as DNA, the CDR3 is TGCAGCGTCGACGACAGGGGGAATTACAATGAGCAGTTCTTC. This sequence encodes CSVDDRGNYNEQFF.

The rearrangement uses TRBV5-4 and TRBJ2-1; 15 nucleotides line up with TRBD2. The CDR3 runs to 20 residues. J lost 0 bases, V lost 0 bases, and 7 bases had no gene match. CDR1 and CDR2 (germline): SGHNT, YYREEE (reference sequence). CDR3 in amino acids: CASSLDGTSGRSVSYNEQFF. CDR3 DNA sequence: TGTGCCAGCAGCTTGGATGGGACTAGCGGGAGGTCCGTCTCCTACAATGAGCAGTTCTTC.

The rearrangement joins TRBV30 to TRBJ2-5, with TRBD1 matching 7 bases. The CDR3 spans 14 residues. Germline V gene lookup returns CDR1 GTSNPN and CDR2 SVGIG (reference sequence). V lost 1 base and J lost 4; bases outside the gene matches: 6. This chain's CDR3 is CAWSGGGFGETQYF. The CDR3 DNA reads as TGTGCCTGGAGTGGAGGGGGCTTTGGAGAGACCCAGTACTTC.

The chain links TRBV23-1 to TRBJ2-7, with D possibly TRBD1 on 6 matching bases. TRBV23-1 carries the ORF label, with uncertain function. Trimming took 6 bases from V and 0 from J, leaving 9 bases between them. This CDR3 comprises 13 residues. CDR3 residues: CASSPDSSYEQYF. CDR3 DNA: TGCGCCAGCAGCCCGGACAGCTCCTACGAGCAGTACTTC.

The chain employs TRBV4-1 and TRBJ2-7; maybe TRBD1 (6 bases). The CDR3 consists of 15 residues. Trimming took 4 bases from V and 4 from J, leaving 17 bases between them. Germline loops: CDR1 MGHRA, CDR2 YSYEKL. The CDR3 nucleotides are TGCGCCAGCAGCCCTAAGGACAGTTCCCTATACGAGCAGTACTTC. Its translation is CASSPKDSSLYEQYF.

Notes on this clone: A much larger clone sits a single nucleotide away, making a read error possible. This rearrangement joins TRBV27 to TRBJ2-3; D remains unclear. Germline values: CDR1 MNHEY, CDR2 SMNVEV (reference sequence). CDR3 size: 13 residues. Between the trimmed V and J ends, which lost 7 bases and 5 bases, there was a span of 13 bases. For the CDR3, the DNA is TGTGCCAGCAATTCCACCACCGAAGATACGCAGTATTTT. This translates into CASNSTTEDTQYF.

The chain joins TRBV11-2 to TRBJ2-1; TRBD2 is a possible D gene (6 bases). Looked up from germline, CDR1 is SGHAT and CDR2 is FQNNGV. CDR3 size: 19 residues. The V and J ends lost 3 bases and 0 bases respectively, with 21 bases between them. This CDR3 is CASSFGSGRTGSSYNEQFF. Here the CDR3 DNA reads TGTGCCAGCAGCTTCGGCTCGGGGAGGACGGGAAGCTCCTACAATGAGCAGTTCTTC.

V gene TRBV7-2 combines with J gene TRBJ2-7; no reliable D call. Germline CDR1 is SGHTA and CDR2 is FQGNSA. The ends were cut back, 1 base at V and 5 bases at J, with 0 bases in the middle. This CDR3 has 10 residues. CDR3 nucleotide sequence: TGTGCCAGCAGCTTAGACGAGCAGTACTTC. It translates to CASSLDEQYF.

This clone was observed once. The chain employs TRBV30 and TRBJ2-1; a weak D match, TRBD2 (5 bases). Trimming shortened V by 3 bases and J by 2 bases, and 11 bases separated the two germline ends. The CDR3 loop spans 14 amino acids. Germline V gene sequence: CDR1 GTSNPN, CDR2 SVGIG (reference sequence). CDR3 in amino acids: CAWSLEVTYNEQFF. For the CDR3, the DNA is TGTGCCTGGAGCCTGGAGGTAACCTACAATGAGCAGTTCTTC.

The CDR3 loop reads CASSPRGGSFQETQYF. The CDR3 nucleotides are TGTGCCAGCAGCCCCAGGGGCGGGAGCTTTCAAGAGACCCAGTACTTC. The rearrangement joins TRBV11-2 to TRBJ2-5; a weak D match, TRBD2 (7 bases). This CDR3 contains 16 residues. Trimming stripped 5 bases from V and 2 bases from J, with 18 bases between. Germline-derived CDR1 and CDR2 are SGHAT and FQNNGV.

The chain combines TRBV11-3 with TRBJ2-1; TRBD2 agrees at 9 bases. V lost 1 base to trimming and J lost 3 bases; unmatched junction nucleotides: 1. The CDR3 has 15 residues. Germline-derived CDR1 and CDR2 are SGHNT and YENEEA. In DNA, the CDR3 is TGTGCCAGCAGCTTAGGCGGGAGGGACTACAATGAGCAGTTCTTC. This translates into CASSLGGRDYNEQFF.

The V gene is TRBV5-1, the J gene TRBJ1-4, with TRBD1 matching over 9 bases. The germline CDR1 and CDR2 sequences are SGHRS and YFSETQ. The J segment lost 5 bases and the V segment lost 4 bases, leaving 3 bases of the junction unmatched. This CDR3 contains 14 residues. The CDR3: CASSPGQGNEKLFF. For the CDR3, the DNA is TGCGCCAGCAGCCCGGGACAGGGAAATGAAAAACTGTTTTTT.

The J gene is TRBJ2-7, the V gene TRBV27; 8 nucleotides line up with TRBD2. CDR3 length: 15 residues. Germline CDR1 and CDR2: MNHEY and SMNVEV (reference sequence). Trimming took 4 bases from V and 4 from J; bases not matched to a gene: 9. The CDR3 nucleotides are TGTGCCAGCAGTTCGAGACTAGCGCCACGATACGAGCAGTACTTC. It translates to CASSSRLAPRYEQYF.